Sequencing of this TCR beta chain was carried out in a study of beta chain features in type 1 diabetes. Study at large: Healthy donors resembled patients in age, gender and cell yields. Notes on the study in general: A greater similarity of naive, central memory and Treg TCRB repertoires was seen among patients than among healthy donors. Shorter TCRB CDR3s, moderately but significantly so, were found in Type 1 diabetes patients in all four CD4+ subsets. Shorter templates might be favored by PCR, and equally so in patients and in controls.

Germline V lookup: CDR1 MNHNS, CDR2 SASEGT. The V end lost 7 bases, the J end lost 5 bases, and 6 bases lay between the germline ends. CDR3 length equals 12 residues. As concerns this clone: Its antigen is not identified.

Reverse transcription of all isolated RNA meant that expressed TCRB transcripts were sequenced. The assay was immunoSEQ multiplex PCR, and TCRdb's table has in-frame clones only and misses some. The sample has about 660,000 clones, about an eighth seen once; the top ten hold 0.035% to 0.04%. This receptor was obtained from a man between 18 and 29 years old with type 1 diabetes. Sequenced sample: naive CD4+ T cells from blood. The chain carries TRBV6-1 and TRBJ1-6; no reliable D call. The CDR3 region has the DNA TGTGCCAGCACTGTTAATAATTCACCCCTCCACTTT. Residues: CASTVNNSPLHF.